A selection of T cell receptor beta chains follows, all from one sample in a study of blood T cell repertoires in COVID-19. This table comes from immunoSEQ multiplex PCR, and its TCRdb copy is limited to in-frame clones, with some not included. The table has 100,000 to 130,000 clones, more than 70% seen once. Sequenced input: peripheral blood. The source is a man in his forties or fifties with active or convalescent COVID-19. Both conserved end residues are part of each CDR3. The D gene is left open where the match is weak. Rows give clone size only sometimes, using once, few, many, or a class for an expanded clone.

D gene	clone size	J gene	V gene	CDR3 protein	CDR3 DNA
TRBD2	NA	TRBJ2-5	TRBV18	CASSPGTRETQYF	TGTGCCAGCTCCCCCGGGACTAGGGAGACCCAGTACTTC
TRBD2	NA	TRBJ2-3	TRBV9	CASSIGGALGTDTQYF	TGTGCCAGCAGCATCGGGGGGGCACTGGGCACAGATACGCAGTATTTT
NA	NA	TRBJ1-1	TRBV5-4	CASSSGVDTEAFF	TGTGCCAGCAGCTCAGGGGTGGACACTGAAGCTTTCTTT
TRBD2	NA	TRBJ2-1	TRBV27	CASSEASGKGEQFF	TGTGCCAGCAGTGAGGCTAGCGGGAAGGGCGAGCAGTTCTTC
NA	once	TRBJ1-2	TRBV28	CATFGQATYGYTF	TGTGCCACCTTTGGGCAGGCTACCTATGGCTACACCTTC
NA	NA	TRBJ2-2	TRBV30	CAWSRGGRDTGELFF	TGTGCCTGGAGTAGGGGGGGGCGGGACACCGGGGAGCTGTTTTTT
NA	NA	TRBJ2-7	TRBV21-1	CASSSQGDRGYEQYF	TGTGCCAGCAGCAGCCAGGGGGACAGGGGCTACGAGCAGTACTTC
NA	NA	TRBJ1-1	TRBV29-1	CSVAGVNTEAFF	TGCAGCGTTGCAGGGGTGAACACTGAAGCTTTCTTT
TRBD2	NA	TRBJ2-1	TRBV27	CASRSAGVGEQFF	TGTGCCAGCAGGTCTGCGGGAGTAGGTGAGCAGTTCTTC
NA	NA	TRBJ1-2	TRBV5-1	CASSLDREFDGYTF	TGCGCCAGCAGCTTGGACAGGGAGTTTGATGGCTACACCTTC
TRBD2	NA	TRBJ2-1	TRBV2	CASSDRLAARNEQFF	TGTGCCAGCAGTGACCGGCTAGCGGCTCGCAATGAGCAGTTCTTC
NA	NA	TRBJ1-1	TRBV5-4	CASSSDIEAFF	TGTGCCAGCAGCTCCGACATTGAAGCTTTCTTT
NA	few	TRBJ2-7	TRBV24-1	CATEGGSSYEQYF	TGTGCCACTGAGGGCGGAAGCTCCTACGAGCAGTACTTC
NA	NA	TRBJ1-1	TRBV28	CASRRTGTWGTEAFF	TGTGCCAGCAGGCGTACCGGGACTTGGGGCACTGAAGCTTTCTTT
NA	NA	TRBJ2-2	TRBV6-4	CASSEASPGELFF	TGTGCCAGCAGTGAAGCGTCGCCCGGGGAGCTGTTTTTT
TRBD1	NA	TRBJ1-1	TRBV24-1	CATSARTGGHTEAFF	TGTGCCACCAGTGCCCGGACAGGAGGACACACTGAAGCTTTCTTT
NA	few	TRBJ1-2	TRBV19	CASSTDHSVNYGYTF	TGTGCCAGTAGTACAGACCATAGTGTTAACTATGGCTACACCTTC
NA	NA	TRBJ1-2	TRBV2	CASSEAPEQFYGYTF	TGTGCCAGCAGTGAAGCGCCGGAACAGTTCTATGGCTACACCTTC
TRBD1	NA	TRBJ2-5	TRBV7-2	CASSLSRGREETQYF	TGTGCCAGCAGCTTATCCAGGGGGCGGGAAGAGACCCAGTACTTC
NA	NA	TRBJ1-3	TRBV27	CASSPLGGGNTIYF	TGTGCCAGCAGTCCATTAGGGGGTGGAAACACCATATATTTT
NA	NA	TRBJ2-7	TRBV7-3	CASSQGGAYEQYF	TGTGCCAGCAGCCAAGGAGGGGCCTACGAGCAGTACTTC
NA	NA	TRBJ2-1	TRBV7-3	CASSSGFYNEQFF	TGTGCCAGCAGCTCAGGTTTCTACAATGAGCAGTTCTTC
NA	NA	TRBJ2-3	TRBV27	CASSQTGDSGDTQYF	TGTGCCAGCAGTCAAACAGGGGACTCCGGAGATACGCAGTATTTT
NA	few	TRBJ1-1	TRBV19	CASSIGFGEAFF	TGTGCCAGTAGCATCGGGTTCGGAGAAGCTTTCTTT
TRBD2	NA	TRBJ2-3	TRBV27	CASSSPSSGARPLTDTQYF	TGTGCCAGCAGTTCCCCTTCTAGCGGGGCCCGACCGCTCACAGATACGCAGTATTTT
TRBD2	NA	TRBJ2-7	TRBV7-2	CASRLAGGREQYF	TGTGCCAGCAGGTTAGCGGGAGGAAGAGAGCAGTACTTC
NA	NA	TRBJ1-5	TRBV11-2	CASSLGVMEPQHF	TGTGCCAGCAGCTTAGGAGTTATGGAGCCCCAGCATTTT
TRBD1	NA	TRBJ2-7	TRBV10-3	CAIGRDRTYEQYF	TGTGCCATCGGCCGGGACAGGACCTACGAGCAGTACTTC
NA	NA	TRBJ2-3	TRBV1	CTSSQDRTSFRTDTQYF	TGCACCAGCAGCCAAGATAGGACTAGCTTTCGCACAGATACGCAGTATTTT
NA	NA	TRBJ2-5	TRBV10-2	CASSGTRGETQYF	TGCGCCAGCAGTGGGACTAGGGGGGAGACCCAGTACTTC
NA	NA	TRBJ2-5	TRBV5-1	CASSLASETQYF	TGCGCCAGCAGCTTGGCCTCGGAGACCCAGTACTTC
NA	NA	TRBJ1-1	TRBV7-7	CASSPLGGGTEAFF	TGTGCTAGCAGCCCCCTAGGCGGGGGCACTGAAGCTTTCTTT
TRBD1	NA	TRBJ2-5	TRBV10-3	CAIGTQGAQETQYF	TGTGCCATCGGAACACAGGGGGCCCAAGAGACCCAGTACTTC
TRBD2	NA	TRBJ2-7	TRBV19	CASSWSSGPVYEQYF	TGTGCCAGTAGTTGGAGTAGCGGGCCCGTCTACGAGCAGTACTTC
NA	few	TRBJ1-3	TRBV19	CASSPRGAFSGNTIYF	TGTGCCAGTAGTCCTCGGGGGGCGTTCTCTGGAAACACCATATATTTT
NA	NA	TRBJ1-3	TRBV28	CASIGWGTGNTIYF	TGTGCCAGCATCGGGTGGGGCACTGGAAACACCATATATTTT
NA	NA	TRBJ2-3	TRBV4-1	CASSRILVSDTQYF	TGCGCCAGCAGCCGAATACTAGTCTCAGATACGCAGTATTTT
NA	NA	TRBJ1-2	TRBV5-8	CASSWRGANPQYGYTF	TGTGCCAGCAGCTGGAGGGGCGCGAATCCCCAATATGGCTACACCTTC